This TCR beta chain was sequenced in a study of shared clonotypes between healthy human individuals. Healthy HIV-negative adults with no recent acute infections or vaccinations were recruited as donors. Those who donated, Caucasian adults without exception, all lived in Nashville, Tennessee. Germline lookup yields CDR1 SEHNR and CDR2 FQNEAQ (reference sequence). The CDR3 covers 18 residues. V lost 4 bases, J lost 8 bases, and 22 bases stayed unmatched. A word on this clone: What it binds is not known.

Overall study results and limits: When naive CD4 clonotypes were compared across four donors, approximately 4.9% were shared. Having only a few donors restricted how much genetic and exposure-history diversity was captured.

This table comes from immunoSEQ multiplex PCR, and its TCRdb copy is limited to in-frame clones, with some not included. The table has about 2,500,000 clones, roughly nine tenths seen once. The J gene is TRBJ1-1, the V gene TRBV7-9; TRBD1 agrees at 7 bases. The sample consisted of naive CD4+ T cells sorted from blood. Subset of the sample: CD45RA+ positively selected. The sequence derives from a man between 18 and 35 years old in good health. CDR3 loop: CASSSLRGQGKSASEAFF. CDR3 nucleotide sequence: TGTGCCAGCAGCTCGTTGAGGGGGCAGGGGAAGTCGGCGTCCGAAGCTTTCTTT. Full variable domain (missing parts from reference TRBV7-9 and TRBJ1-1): DTGVSQNPRHKITKRGQNVTFRCDPISEHNRLYWYRQTLGQGPEFLTYFQNEAQLEKSRLLSDRFSAERPKGSFSTLEIQRTEQGDSAMYLCASSSLRGQGKSASEAFFGQGTRLTVV.